This T cell receptor (beta chain) came from a study of beta chain features in type 1 diabetes. Study in general: Age, gender, cell numbers and subset yield matched between patients and controls. Study-wide findings and caveats: For Type 1 diabetes patients, all four CD4+ subsets carried TCRB CDR3s that were moderately but significantly shorter. Compared with healthy donors, patients appeared to share more similar naive, central memory and regulatory TCRB repertoires.

Donors contributed one heparinised blood draw apiece, averaging about 120 mL. As regards this clone: Antigen unknown.

The authors reverse transcribed all of the isolated RNA, so sequencing captured expressed TCRB transcripts. Deep immunoSEQ sequencing covered naive, central memory and regulatory T cell samples. TCRdb's table, derived via immunoSEQ multiplex PCR, lists solely in-frame clones and lacks some. Counted here are about 150,000 clones, approximately 7.8% occurring once; the ten biggest clones make up approximately 0.85%. This receptor was taken from a woman aged 40 to 49 with type 1 diabetes. Sequencing used central memory CD4+ T cells from blood.

CDR3 DNA sequence: TGCGCCAGCAGGCGGACACCAGATTCACCCCTCCACTTT. Protein sequence: CASRRTPDSPLHF. The V gene is TRBV5-1, the J gene TRBJ1-6; TRBD1 is a possible D gene (5 bases). V was pared by 5 bases and J by 8 bases, with 11 bases between. This CDR3 spans 13 amino acids. CDR1 and CDR2 from the germline V gene are SGHRS and YFSETQ.